The 21 T cell receptor beta chains given below trace back to one sample, sequenced in a study of identical twins. TCRdb re-derived calls from the 5' RACE reads in MiXCR, one entry per CDR3 protein. The sample shows about 1.7 million distinct CDR3 sequences, under 35% of them seen only once. The sample comprised cord blood. These receptors came from a newborn girl in good health.

This rearrangement joins TRBV12-3 or TRBV12-4 to TRBJ2-1, with D perhaps being TRBD1 or TRBD2 (5 bases each). V lost 8 bases and J lost 6, with 11 bases in between. The CDR3 runs 12 residues. The CDR3 loop is CASGSGLNEQFF. DNA for the CDR3: TGTGCCAGCGGGTCGGGGCTCAATGAGCAGTTCTTC.

This chain uses TRBV5-1 with TRBJ2-5, with 9 bases matching TRBD1. The CDR3 extends over 18 amino acids. Germline lookup yields CDR1 SGHRS and CDR2 YFSETQ. The V segment lost 0 bases and the J segment 3 bases; nucleotides outside the gene matches: 12. CDR3 in DNA: TGCGCCAGCAGCTTGGCCGCTGGGACAGGGCCCTATGAAGAGACCCAGTACTTC. As protein: CASSLAAGTGPYEETQYF. The variable domain in full, with the rest retrieved from reference TRBV5-1 and TRBJ2-5, is KAGVTQTPRYLIKTRGQQVTLSCSPISGHRSVSWYQQTPGQGLQFLFEYFSETQRNKGNFPGRFSGRQFSNSRSEMNVSTLELGDSALYLCASSLAAGTGPYEETQYFGPGTRLLVL.

The rearrangement joins TRBV20-1 to TRBJ1-6, with D possibly matching TRBD1 (5 bases). Germline CDR1 reads DFQATT; CDR2 reads SNEGSKA (reference sequence). This CDR3 comprises 14 residues. Trimming shortened V by 0 bases and J by 10 bases, and 13 bases separated the two germline ends. CDR3 DNA: TGCAGTGCTAGAGATGAGGCCAGGGAATCACCCCTCCACTTT. Encoded protein: CSARDEARESPLHF.

This clonotype was counted many times. The chain employs TRBV3-1 and TRBJ1-1; 10 bases line up with TRBD1. Germline CDR1 LGHDT, CDR2 YNNKEL (reference sequence). The V and J ends lost 4 bases and 2 bases, in that order; junction bases with no gene match: 4. The CDR3 runs 15 residues. The DNA for the CDR3 is TGTGCCAGCAGCCGGAGACAGGGGGCAAACACTGAAGCTTTCTTT. Protein: CASSRRQGANTEAFF.

The chain is built from TRBV24-1 and TRBJ1-5; 9 bases map to TRBD1. The CDR3 is 16 residues long. Losses at the gene ends were 4 bases for V and 3 bases for J; bases not matched to a gene: 6. Germline loops: CDR1 KGHDR, CDR2 SFDVKD. The CDR3 here is CATSDPGTGTNQPQHF. The CDR3 DNA sequence: TGTGCCACCAGTGACCCCGGGACAGGGACCAATCAGCCCCAGCATTTT.

The chain combines TRBV19 with TRBJ2-1; 13 nucleotides align to TRBD2. CDR1 is LNHDA, CDR2 SQIVND, per germline (reference sequence). The CDR3 is made up of 16 amino acids. Trimming at V came to 3 bases and at J to 10 bases, leaving 9 bases not matched to a gene. CDR3 nucleotide sequence: TGTGCCAGTAGTATTCGGACTAGCGGGAGTTCGGGCGAGCAGTTCTTC. Encoded protein: CASSIRTSGSSGEQFF.

The J gene is TRBJ2-1, the V gene TRBV3-1; no firm D call. Deletions cut 0 bases from V and 8 bases from J, with 11 bases between. The CDR3 is made up of 14 amino acids. Germline CDR1 reads LGHDT; CDR2 reads YNNKEL (reference sequence). CDR3 amino acids: CASSQDPLAHEQFF. CDR3 nucleotides: TGTGCCAGCAGCCAAGACCCCTTAGCCCATGAGCAGTTCTTC.

The chain joins TRBV6-2 or TRBV6-3 to TRBJ2-5; D tentatively fits TRBD1 or TRBD2 (5 bases each). With 1 base removed from V and 7 bases from J, the gap between germline ends came to 13 bases. Germline-derived CDR1 and CDR2 are MNHEY and SVGEGT. There are 14 residues in the CDR3. The chain's CDR3 is CASSYLPVRGTQYF. The CDR3 DNA sequence: TGTGCCAGCAGTTACTTACCCGTGAGGGGGACCCAGTACTTC.

V gene TRBV24-1 combines with J gene TRBJ2-3; TRBD1 matches at 7 bases. The CDR3 runs to 15 residues. CDR1 and CDR2 from the germline V gene are KGHDR and SFDVKD. V lost 9 bases to trimming and J lost 1 base; unmatched junction nucleotides: 9. The chain's CDR3 is CATGGQYLGTDTQYF. CDR3 in DNA: TGTGCCACCGGGGGACAGTATCTAGGCACAGATACGCAGTATTTT.

This clonotype has ten or more counts. This chain joins TRBV10-3 and TRBJ2-3; 12 bases fit TRBD2. The length of the CDR3 is 15 residues. J gave up 1 base and V 4 bases, and 0 bases lay outside the gene matches. Per germline, CDR1 ENHRY and CDR2 SYGVKD. CDR3 sequence (DNA): TGTGCCATCAGTGGACTAGCGGGAGGCACAGATACGCAGTATTTT. Translation: CAISGLAGGTDTQYF.

This clonotype was found many times. CDR3 coding DNA: TGTGCCAGCAGTCCGCGCTCCGGAGATACGCAGTATTTT. Its protein product is CASSPRSGDTQYF. The V and J genes are TRBV27 and TRBJ2-3; D is unresolved. From germline, CDR1 is MNHEY and CDR2 SMNVEV (reference sequence). The CDR3 length is 13 residues. V was shortened by 5 bases and J by 5 bases, with 11 bases between the two germline ends.

This clonotype has just a few counts. J is TRBJ2-4 and V is TRBV27, with 7 nucleotides matching TRBD1. The trim removed 0 bases at V and 13 bases at J, leaving 18 bases unmatched. The CDR3 loop spans 17 amino acids. Germline V CDR1 and CDR2: MNHEY, SMNVEV (reference sequence). The CDR3 bases are TGTGCCAGCAGTTTATCACCTCGGACAGGAGGCCTCTTTGAGCAGTACTTC. It yields the protein CASSLSPRTGGLFEQYF.

CDR3 DNA sequence: TGTGCCAGCAGCTACCCGACTAGCGGTGACAATGAGCAGTTCTTC. Translated: CASSYPTSGDNEQFF. This chain uses TRBV5-4 with TRBJ2-1; TRBD2 matches at 9 bases. Germline V CDR1 and CDR2: SGHNT, YYREEE (reference sequence). V lost 3 bases, J lost 5 bases, and 6 bases stayed unmatched. CDR3 length equals 15 residues. Using reference TRBV5-4 and TRBJ2-1 for the parts outside the CDR3, the full variable domain is ETGVTQSPTHLIKTRGQQVTLRCSSQSGHNTVSWYQQALGQGPQFIFQYYREEENGRGNFPPRFSGLQFPNYSSELNVNALELDDSALYLCASSYPTSGDNEQFFGPGTRLTVL.

The chain carries TRBV5-6 and TRBJ2-3; 7 positions agree with TRBD1. CDR3 length equals 14 residues. V lost 4 bases and J lost 7; bases outside the gene matches: 9. Germline V gives CDR1 SGHDT, CDR2 YYEEEE. The CDR3 protein is CASSPIPQGNTQYF. Here the CDR3 DNA reads TGTGCCAGCAGCCCAATCCCACAGGGGAATACGCAGTATTTT. Filled out from reference TRBV5-6 and TRBJ2-3, the complete variable domain reads DAGVTQSPTHLIKTRGQQVTLRCSPKSGHDTVSWYQQALGQGPQFIFQYYEEEERQRGNFPDRFSGHQFPNYSSELNVNALLLGDSALYLCASSPIPQGNTQYFGPGTRLTVL.

The rearrangement joins TRBV12-5 to TRBJ2-3; the D is unclear. The CDR3 consists of 14 residues. V dropped 2 bases and J dropped 2 bases, with 8 bases sitting between them. The germline CDR1 and CDR2 sequences are LGHNT and FRNRAP. The CDR3 loop reads CASGLSRVTDTQYF. The CDR3, as DNA: TGTGCTAGTGGTTTGTCAAGGGTCACAGATACGCAGTATTTT.

This chain connects TRBV4-1 to TRBJ2-1, with D unresolved. The germline CDR1 and CDR2 sequences are MGHRA and YSYEKL. This CDR3 has 15 residues. Trimming stripped 4 bases from V and 1 base from J, with 11 bases between. CDR3 nucleotide sequence: TGCGCCAGCAGCCCAAGTCAGGTATCCTACAATGAGCAGTTCTTC. It translates to CASSPSQVSYNEQFF.

Only a few counts were recorded for this clonotype. The chain carries TRBV28 and TRBJ1-1; TRBD1 matches 7 bases. CDR1 and CDR2 (germline): MDHEN, SYDVKM. This CDR3 is 13 amino acids long. V lost 5 bases and J lost 10; bases outside the gene matches: 10. CDR3 region: CASSLRQGASAFF. CDR3 coding DNA: TGTGCCAGCAGTCTACGACAGGGTGCTTCAGCTTTCTTT. The full variable domain, with the rest looked up from reference TRBV28 and TRBJ1-1, is DVKVTQSSRYLVKRTGEKVFLECVQDMDHENMFWYRQDPGLGLRLIYFSYDVKMKEKGDIPEGYSVSREKKERFSLILESASTNQTSMYLCASSLRQGASAFFGQGTRLTVV.

The rearrangement links TRBV20-1 to TRBJ2-3; 10 nucleotides agree with TRBD1. The germline CDR1 and CDR2 sequences are DFQATT and SNEGSKA (reference sequence). V dropped 1 base and J dropped 5; count of bases not matched to a gene: 15. This CDR3 region has 18 residues. CDR3 DNA: TGCAGTGCTAGAGTGGATTTGAGACAGGGGGCATTAGGAGATACGCAGTATTTT. Protein sequence: CSARVDLRQGALGDTQYF.

With regard to this clonotype: This may be a read error: a much more frequent sequence differs by one nucleotide. The chain combines TRBV10-3 with TRBJ2-3; 10 bases line up with TRBD2. There are 14 residues in the CDR3. Germline V gene sequence: CDR1 ENHRY, CDR2 SYGVKD. CDR3: CAIGESASGGPQYF. DNA of the CDR3: TGTGCCATCGGTGAGTCGGCTAGCGGGGGTCCGCAGTATTTT.

This chain joins TRBV4-1 and TRBJ2-1; 14 bases are a match to TRBD2. The length of the CDR3 is 17 residues. Germline V gives CDR1 MGHRA, CDR2 YSYEKL. J gave up 3 bases and V 4 bases, and 5 bases lay outside the gene matches. This chain's CDR3 is CASSPGLAGVYYNEQFF. CDR3 nucleotide sequence: TGCGCCAGCAGCCCGGGACTAGCGGGGGTTTACTACAATGAGCAGTTCTTC.

About this clonotype itself: A much bigger clone sits one base away, suggesting this may be a read error. The chain is built from TRBV10-3 and TRBJ2-7; D perhaps matches TRBD1 (5 bases). V was trimmed by 6 bases and J by 5 bases, leaving 11 bases between them. The CDR3 is 12 residues long. The V gene's germline CDR1 is ENHRY and CDR2 SYGVKD. For the CDR3, the DNA is TGTGCCATCAGCGGCAGGGCAAACGAGCAGTACTTC. This codes for CAISGRANEQYF.